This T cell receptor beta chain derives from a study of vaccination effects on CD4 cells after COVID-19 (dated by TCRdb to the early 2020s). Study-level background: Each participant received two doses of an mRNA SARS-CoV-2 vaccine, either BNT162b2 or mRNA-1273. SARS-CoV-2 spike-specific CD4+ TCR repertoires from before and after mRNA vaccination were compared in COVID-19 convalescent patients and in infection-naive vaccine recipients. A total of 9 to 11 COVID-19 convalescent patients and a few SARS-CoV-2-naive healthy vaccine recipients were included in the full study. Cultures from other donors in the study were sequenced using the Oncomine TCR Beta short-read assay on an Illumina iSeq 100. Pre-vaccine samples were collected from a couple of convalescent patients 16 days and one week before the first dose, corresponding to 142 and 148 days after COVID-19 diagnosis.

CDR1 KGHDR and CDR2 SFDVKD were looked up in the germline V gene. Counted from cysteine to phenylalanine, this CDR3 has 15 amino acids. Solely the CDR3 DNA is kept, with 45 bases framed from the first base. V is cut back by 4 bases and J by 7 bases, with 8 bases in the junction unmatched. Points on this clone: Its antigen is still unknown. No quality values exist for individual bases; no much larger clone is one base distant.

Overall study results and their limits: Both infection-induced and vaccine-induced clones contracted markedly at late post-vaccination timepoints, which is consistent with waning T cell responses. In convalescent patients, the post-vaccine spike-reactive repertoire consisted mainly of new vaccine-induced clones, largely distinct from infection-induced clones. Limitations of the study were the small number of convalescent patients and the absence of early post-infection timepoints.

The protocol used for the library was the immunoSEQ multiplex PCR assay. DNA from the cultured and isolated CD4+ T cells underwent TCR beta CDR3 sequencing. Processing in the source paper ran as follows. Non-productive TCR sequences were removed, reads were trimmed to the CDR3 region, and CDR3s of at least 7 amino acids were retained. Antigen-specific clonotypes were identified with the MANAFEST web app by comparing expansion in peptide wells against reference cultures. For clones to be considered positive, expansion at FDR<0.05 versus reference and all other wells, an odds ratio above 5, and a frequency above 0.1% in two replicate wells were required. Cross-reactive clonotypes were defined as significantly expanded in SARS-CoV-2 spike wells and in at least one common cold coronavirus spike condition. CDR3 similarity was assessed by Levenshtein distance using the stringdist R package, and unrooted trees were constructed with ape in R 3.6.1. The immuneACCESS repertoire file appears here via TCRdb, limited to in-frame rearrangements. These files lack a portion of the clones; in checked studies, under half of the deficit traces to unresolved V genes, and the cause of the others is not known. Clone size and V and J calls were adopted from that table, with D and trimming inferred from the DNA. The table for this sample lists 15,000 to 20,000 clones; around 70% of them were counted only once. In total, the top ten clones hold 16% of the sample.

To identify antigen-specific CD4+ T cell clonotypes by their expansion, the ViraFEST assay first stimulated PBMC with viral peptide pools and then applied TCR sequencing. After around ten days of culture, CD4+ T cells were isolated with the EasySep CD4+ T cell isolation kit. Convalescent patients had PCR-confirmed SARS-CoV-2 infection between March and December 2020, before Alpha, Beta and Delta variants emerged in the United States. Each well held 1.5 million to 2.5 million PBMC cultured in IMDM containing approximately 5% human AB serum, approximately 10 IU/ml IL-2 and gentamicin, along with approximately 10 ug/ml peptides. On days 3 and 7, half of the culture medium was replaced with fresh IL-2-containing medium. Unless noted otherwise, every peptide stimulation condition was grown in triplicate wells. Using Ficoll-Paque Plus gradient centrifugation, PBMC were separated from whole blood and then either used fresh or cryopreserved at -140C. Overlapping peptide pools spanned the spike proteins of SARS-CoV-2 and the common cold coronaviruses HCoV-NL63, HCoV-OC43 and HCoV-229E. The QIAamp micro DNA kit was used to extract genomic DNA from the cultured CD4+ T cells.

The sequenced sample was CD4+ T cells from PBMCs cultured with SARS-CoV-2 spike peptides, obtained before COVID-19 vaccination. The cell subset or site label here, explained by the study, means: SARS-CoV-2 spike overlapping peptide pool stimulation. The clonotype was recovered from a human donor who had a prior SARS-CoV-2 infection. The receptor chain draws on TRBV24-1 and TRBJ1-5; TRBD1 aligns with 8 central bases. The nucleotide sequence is TGTGCCACCAGTGAGGGTCAGGGGGCAAACCAGCCCCAGCATTTT. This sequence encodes CATSEGQGANQPQHF.